These 17 T cell receptor beta chains were sequenced from one sample in a study of technical replicates of blood from a handful of donors. Assay used: immunoSEQ multiplex PCR; TCRdb lists only in-frame clones, some missing. The data hold about 12,000 clones, with approximately 95% observed a single time. What was sequenced was PBMCs. The origin of the receptors is a human donor in good health.

This sequence joins TRBV21-1 and TRBJ1-2; TRBD1, as called in the table, went unchecked against the DNA. TRBV21-1 is a listed pseudogene. The CDR3 runs to 14 residues. The chain's CDR3 is CASSTRDREYGYTF. The CDR3 DNA reads as TGTGCCAGCAGCACACGGGACAGGGAGTATGGCTACACCTTC.

The chain links TRBV10-1 to TRBJ2-2, with TRBD1 matching 7 bases. J gave up 2 bases and V 9 bases, and 3 bases lay outside the gene matches. CDR3 size: 13 residues. CDR1 is WNHNN and CDR2 is SYGVQD in the germline V gene (reference sequence). CDR3 in DNA: TGCGCCAGTCGGGACAGTAACACCGGGGAGCTGTTTTTT. Translated: CASRDSNTGELFF.

The chain employs TRBV11-2 and TRBJ2-2; D may be TRBD1 (6 bases). Germline CDR1 reads SGHAT; CDR2 reads FQNNGV. There are 14 residues in the CDR3. Trimming stripped 5 bases from V and 6 bases from J, with 13 bases between. The CDR3 DNA reads as TGTGCCAGCAGCATCCTGCAGGGGTCCGGGGAGCTGTTTTTT. This codes for CASSILQGSGELFF.

This clone was found once. The rearrangement uses TRBV11-2 and TRBJ2-7, with 9 bases fitting TRBD2. Germline CDR1 SGHAT, CDR2 FQNNGV. The CDR3 spans 17 residues. V shed 4 bases, J shed 4 bases, and the junction held 14 bases outside the gene matches. The CDR3 is CASSSAGGGRAEYEQYF. Here the CDR3 DNA reads TGTGCCAGCAGCTCCGCGGGGGGCGGGAGGGCCGAGTACGAGCAGTACTTC.

This sequence joins TRBV18 and TRBJ2-3, with a tentative D call TRBD2 (6 bases). Germline values: CDR1 KGHSH, CDR2 LQKENI. The CDR3 runs to 15 residues. Trimming stripped 1 base from V and 1 base from J, with 9 bases between. The CDR3 loop is CASSPRRDRTDTQYF. The CDR3 DNA reads as TGTGCCAGCTCACCACGGCGGGACCGCACAGATACGCAGTATTTT.

The gene calls are TRBV7-7 and TRBJ1-1; D is unresolved. Per germline, CDR1 SSHAT and CDR2 FNYEAQ (reference sequence). Trimming stripped 5 bases from V and 6 bases from J, with 13 bases between. The CDR3 is made up of 13 amino acids. DNA of the CDR3: TGTGCCAGCAGCGGCGGGCCAGGTCCTGAAGCTTTCTTT. Translating gives CASSGGPGPEAFF.

The chain carries TRBV10-3 and TRBJ1-5; D call uncertain. The CDR3 runs to 13 residues. In germline, CDR1 is ENHRY, CDR2 SYGVKD. Trimming shortened V by 4 bases and J by 7 bases, and 11 bases separated the two germline ends. The CDR3 sequence: CAISGGSGQPQHF. The CDR3 DNA reads as TGTGCCATCAGTGGAGGGTCCGGGCAGCCCCAGCATTTT.

The chain joins TRBV30 to TRBJ1-1; 8 bases fit TRBD1. The ends lost 3 bases at V and 6 bases at J; junction bases unmatched: 6. The CDR3 is made up of 13 amino acids. The V gene's germline CDR1 is GTSNPN and CDR2 SVGIG (reference sequence). The CDR3 DNA sequence: TGTGCCTGGAGCGCCACAGGGGGGTCTGAAGCTTTCTTT. It encodes CAWSATGGSEAFF.

CDR3 protein: CASRGGGAGGFPLTLNEQFF. The CDR3 DNA is TGTGCCAGCAGGGGGGGAGGGGCGGGAGGGTTTCCCCTCACACTAAATGAGCAGTTCTTC. The chain is built from TRBV6-8 and TRBJ2-1, with 9 bases lining up with TRBD2. The junction had 25 bases not matched to a gene; V was cut back by 6 bases and J by 7 bases. CDR1 MNHGY and CDR2 SAAAGT come from the germline V gene. The CDR3 is 20 residues long.

The CDR3 DNA sequence: TGTGCCAGCAGCAGTGGGACAGGGGACAGCCAAGAGACCCAGTACTTC. Translated: CASSSGTGDSQETQYF. This chain joins TRBV5-6 and TRBJ2-5, with 10 nucleotides matching TRBD1. After removal of 4 bases from V and 1 base from J, the junction contained 7 bases not matched to a gene. The CDR3 contains 16 residues. Germline V gene lookup returns CDR1 SGHDT and CDR2 YYEEEE.

This chain links TRBV14 with TRBJ2-1; 11 bases line up with TRBD2. Germline V lookup: CDR1 SGHDN, CDR2 FVKESK. V was clipped by 4 bases and J by 8 bases; unmatched bases: 10. The CDR3 consists of 16 residues. The CDR3 sequence is CASSPLLAGVGYEQFF. The CDR3, as DNA: TGTGCCAGCAGCCCCCTACTAGCGGGAGTTGGATATGAGCAGTTCTTC. The whole variable domain, filled in from reference TRBV14 and TRBJ2-1, reads EAGVTQFPSHSVIEKGQTVTLRCDPISGHDNLYWYRRVMGKEIKFLLHFVKESKQDESGMPNNRFLAERTGGTYSTLKVQPAELEDSGVYFCASSPLLAGVGYEQFFGPGTRLTVL.

The chain recombines TRBV27 with TRBJ1-2; D is undetermined. Germline assignment: CDR1 MNHEY and CDR2 SMNVEV (reference sequence). The CDR3 runs 15 residues. V lost 6 bases, J lost 8 bases, and 22 bases lay in between. The CDR3 DNA reads TGTGCCAGCAGCCCACGAGGGAAAAGGGATCGGGGCTACACCTTC. Protein sequence: CASSPRGKRDRGYTF.

J is TRBJ2-4 and V is TRBV6-1; tentatively, D is TRBD2 (5 bases). V was trimmed by 1 base and J by 7 bases, leaving 11 bases between them. Germline V gene data show CDR1 as MNHNS and CDR2 as SASEGT. The CDR3 is made up of 14 amino acids. CDR3 in amino acids: CASSEGGVGNIQYF. In nucleotides, the CDR3 is TGTGCCAGCAGTGAAGGGGGAGTGGGGAACATTCAGTACTTC.

The genes are TRBV7-8 and TRBJ1-5; D perhaps matches TRBD1 (5 bases). CDR3 length: 13 amino acids. The V and J ends lost 1 base and 10 bases respectively, with 11 bases between them. The V gene's germline CDR1 is SGHVS and CDR2 FQNEAQ. CDR3 DNA sequence: TGTGCCAGCAGCTTAGAAGGGGATCGACCCCAGCATTTT. This translates into CASSLEGDRPQHF. Drawing the rest from reference TRBV7-8 and TRBJ1-5, the complete variable domain is GAGVSQSPRYKVAKRGQDVALRCDPISGHVSLFWYQQALGQGPEFLTYFQNEAQLDKSGLPSDRFFAERPEGSVSTLKIQRTQQEDSAVYLCASSLEGDRPQHFGDGTRLSIL.

This clone appeared once. Here the CDR3 omits its conserved ending phenylalanine or tryptophan, so a read error is the likely source. No DNA is shown, since the ends of the CDR3 on it are uncertain; the CDR3 is the one TCRdb lists. The chain employs TRBV11-2 and TRBJ2-4; the table's TRBD2 call for D was not verified on the DNA. In germline, CDR1 is SGHAT, CDR2 FQNNGV. Ends included, the CDR3 has 12 residues. The CDR3 sequence: CASSSEGTGVSL.

This chain links TRBV5-1 with TRBJ1-2, with D maybe TRBD1 (5 bases). Trimming took off 0 bases at V and 5 bases at J, with 14 bases between the two ends. Germline loops: CDR1 SGHRS, CDR2 YFSETQ. This CDR3 is built from 15 residues. CDR3 nucleotides: TGCGCCAGCAGCTTGGCGGGGGACCCTAGGTATGGCTACACCTTC. Translated: CASSLAGDPRYGYTF.

The chain couples TRBV25-1 to TRBJ2-7, with D maybe TRBD2 (5 bases). This CDR3 contains 16 residues. The germline V gene has CDR1 MGHDK and CDR2 SYGVNS. V was clipped by 2 bases and J by 2 bases, with 16 bases between them. The CDR3: CASSENGESTPYEQYF. Written as DNA, the CDR3 is TGTGCCAGCAGTGAAAACGGGGAGTCGACTCCCTACGAGCAGTACTTC.